A selection of T cell receptor beta chains follows, all from one sample in a study of blood T cell repertoires in COVID-19. Data came from immunoSEQ multiplex PCR; TCRdb stores just in-frame clones and leaves some out. The table has 180,000 or so clones, around 88% seen once. Sequenced input: PBMCs or T cells enriched from blood (not recorded which). The receptor source for this set is a woman between 45 and 65 years old in a cohort exposed to, infected with or recovered from COVID-19 (not recorded which). Both conserved end residues are part of each CDR3. The D gene is left open where the match is weak. Size tells how often a clone was seen (once, few, many) or the class of an expanded clone, and some rows leave it out.

j_call d_call v_call clone_size cdr3_aa cdr3_nt
TRBJ1-5 - TRBV19 - CASKRGKGQPQHF TGTGCCAGTAAGAGGGGGAAGGGGCAGCCCCAGCATTTT
TRBJ1-1 - TRBV18 - CASSPENRIVNTEAFF TGTGCCAGCTCACCAGAGAACCGAATTGTGAACACTGAAGCTTTCTTT
TRBJ1-2 - TRBV28 - CASSLSYGSGPSDFGYTF TGTGCCAGCAGTTTATCCTACGGTTCAGGCCCCTCCGATTTTGGCTACACCTTC
TRBJ2-2 TRBD1 TRBV3-1/TRBV3-2 - CASSQGTGATGELFF TGTGCCAGCAGCCAAGGGACAGGGGCCACCGGGGAGCTGTTTTTT
TRBJ2-3 - TRBV14 - CASSQAVPGRTQYF TGTGCCAGCAGCCAAGCTGTGCCAGGCCGAACGCAGTATTTT
TRBJ2-1 TRBD2 TRBV4-3 - CASSQDGGLAGFNEQFF TGCGCCAGCAGCCAAGACGGTGGTCTAGCGGGGTTCAATGAGCAGTTCTTC
TRBJ2-7 TRBD1 TRBV5-6 few CASTPGQGAFEQYF TGTGCCAGCACCCCGGGACAGGGGGCGTTCGAGCAGTACTTC
TRBJ1-1 - TRBV5-1 - CASSPHSTGSTEAFF TGCGCCAGCAGCCCACACAGCACAGGGAGCACTGAAGCTTTCTTT
TRBJ1-1 TRBD1 TRBV6-5 - CASSTTGQREAFF TGTGCCAGCAGTACAACGGGACAGCGCGAAGCTTTCTTT
TRBJ1-2 - TRBV3-1/TRBV3-2 - CASSQETANYGYTF TGTGCCAGCAGCCAAGAAACAGCTAACTATGGCTACACCTTC
TRBJ2-2 TRBD2 TRBV19 - CASTRTSGGRTGELFF TGTGCCAGTACCCGGACTAGCGGGGGTCGGACCGGGGAGCTGTTTTTT
TRBJ1-4 - TRBV9 - CASSNGLVPNEKLFF TGTGCCAGCAGCAACGGACTGGTGCCAAATGAAAAACTGTTTTTT
TRBJ2-1 TRBD1 TRBV29-1 few CSVEVWDSSYNEQFF TGCAGCGTTGAAGTATGGGACAGTTCGTACAATGAGCAGTTCTTC
TRBJ2-1 - TRBV11-2 - CASRAWGRSRNEQFF TGTGCCAGCAGGGCTTGGGGGCGTTCTCGGAATGAGCAGTTCTTC
TRBJ2-1 - TRBV4-1 - CASSQTLTGLNYNEQFF TGCGCCAGCAGCCAAACCCTTACAGGATTGAACTACAATGAGCAGTTCTTC
TRBJ1-5 - TRBV3-1/TRBV3-2 few CASSPTGYQPQHF TGTGCCAGCAGCCCAACGGGGTATCAGCCCCAGCATTTT
TRBJ2-3 TRBD2 TRBV5-4 - CASSLGAGFSADTQYF TGTGCCAGCAGCTTGGGAGCGGGATTCAGCGCAGATACGCAGTATTTT
TRBJ1-2 TRBD1 TRBV19 - CASSRRTGEKGGYTF TGTGCCAGTAGTAGACGGACAGGGGAGAAAGGTGGCTACACCTTC
TRBJ2-7 - TRBV9 - CASSVGGELYEQYF TGTGCCAGCAGCGTAGGCGGGGAACTCTACGAGCAGTACTTC
TRBJ1-4 - TRBV18 - CASSPSAGIGEKLFF TGTGCCAGCTCACCATCGGCAGGAATAGGTGAAAAACTGTTTTTT
TRBJ1-1 TRBD1 TRBV13 - CASSGWTGPNTEAFF TGTGCCAGCAGCGGATGGACAGGGCCGAACACTGAAGCTTTCTTT
TRBJ2-1 - TRBV7-3 - CASSSGLPYNEQFF TGTGCCAGCAGCTCCGGGTTACCTTACAATGAGCAGTTCTTC
TRBJ2-3 - TRBV5-1 once CASSLAGQNTDTQYF TGCGCCAGCAGCTTGGCTGGACAGAACACAGATACGCAGTATTTT
TRBJ1-4 TRBD1 TRBV11-2 - CASSRDRGEKLFF TGTGCCAGCAGCAGGGACAGGGGTGAAAAACTGTTTTTT
TRBJ2-2 - TRBV28 - CASNPLQGVTGELFF TGTGCCAGCAATCCCCTACAGGGTGTCACCGGGGAGCTGTTTTTT
TRBJ2-7 - TRBV14 - CASSQGQGFGYEQYF TGTGCCAGCAGCCAAGGTCAGGGTTTCGGCTACGAGCAGTACTTC
TRBJ2-3 TRBD2 TRBV6-2/TRBV6-3 - CASSMGTSGARTDTQYF TGTGCCAGCAGCATGGGGACTAGCGGGGCTCGCACAGATACGCAGTATTTT
TRBJ2-1 TRBD2 TRBV5-1 - CASSRGLAGGIDEQFF TGCGCCAGCAGCAGGGGACTAGCGGGAGGTATCGATGAGCAGTTCTTC
TRBJ2-7 TRBD1 TRBV5-1 - CASSKGAFSYEQYF TGCGCCAGCTCAAAGGGGGCCTTCTCCTACGAGCAGTACTTC